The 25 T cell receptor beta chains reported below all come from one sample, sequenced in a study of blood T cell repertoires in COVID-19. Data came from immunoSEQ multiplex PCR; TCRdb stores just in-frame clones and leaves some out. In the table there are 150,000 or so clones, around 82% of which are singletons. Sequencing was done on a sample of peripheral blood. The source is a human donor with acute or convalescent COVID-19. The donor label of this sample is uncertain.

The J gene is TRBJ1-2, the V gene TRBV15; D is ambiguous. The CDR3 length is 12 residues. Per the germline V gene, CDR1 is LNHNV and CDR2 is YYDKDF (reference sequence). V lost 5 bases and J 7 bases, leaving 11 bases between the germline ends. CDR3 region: CATSPERIGYTF. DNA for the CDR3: TGTGCCACCAGCCCCGAGAGAATTGGCTACACCTTC.

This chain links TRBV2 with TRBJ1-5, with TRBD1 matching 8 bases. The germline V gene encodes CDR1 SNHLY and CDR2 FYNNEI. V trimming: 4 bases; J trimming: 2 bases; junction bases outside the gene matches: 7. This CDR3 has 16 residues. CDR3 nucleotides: TGTGCCAGCAGTGCGACGCCGGGACAGGGCAATCAGCCCCAGCATTTT. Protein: CASSATPGQGNQPQHF.

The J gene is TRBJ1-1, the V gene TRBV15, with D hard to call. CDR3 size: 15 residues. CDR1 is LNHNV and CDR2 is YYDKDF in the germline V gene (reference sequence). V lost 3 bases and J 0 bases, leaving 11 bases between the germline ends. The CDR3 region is CATSRAQTMNTEAFF. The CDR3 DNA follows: TGTGCCACCAGCAGGGCACAGACGATGAACACTGAAGCTTTCTTT.

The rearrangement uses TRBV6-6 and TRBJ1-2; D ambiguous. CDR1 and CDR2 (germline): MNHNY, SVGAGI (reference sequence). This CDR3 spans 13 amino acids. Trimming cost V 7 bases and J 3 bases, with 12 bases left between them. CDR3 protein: CASTVARDYGYTF. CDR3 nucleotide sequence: TGTGCCAGCACCGTAGCAAGAGACTATGGCTACACCTTC.

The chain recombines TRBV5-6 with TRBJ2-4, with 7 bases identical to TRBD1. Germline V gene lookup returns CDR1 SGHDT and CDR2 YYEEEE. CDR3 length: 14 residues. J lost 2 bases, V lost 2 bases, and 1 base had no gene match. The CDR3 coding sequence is TGTGCCAGCAGCTTAAGGGGGCCCAAAAACATTCAGTACTTC. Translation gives CASSLRGPKNIQYF.

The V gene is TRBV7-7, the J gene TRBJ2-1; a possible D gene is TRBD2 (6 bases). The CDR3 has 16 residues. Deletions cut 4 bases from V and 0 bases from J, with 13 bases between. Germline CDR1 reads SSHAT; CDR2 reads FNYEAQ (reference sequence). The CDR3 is CASSSTRGSSYNEQFF. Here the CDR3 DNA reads TGTGCCAGCAGCTCGACCCGGGGGAGCTCCTACAATGAGCAGTTCTTC.

Here the CDR3 reads CASSGVLAGQQYF. The CDR3 nucleotides are TGTGCCAGCAGTGGGGTCCTAGCGGGACAGCAGTACTTC. The V and J genes are TRBV12-3 or TRBV12-4 and TRBJ2-7; 9 bases line up with TRBD2. The CDR3 is made up of 13 amino acids. The V segment lost 5 bases and the J segment 8 bases; nucleotides outside the gene matches: 7.

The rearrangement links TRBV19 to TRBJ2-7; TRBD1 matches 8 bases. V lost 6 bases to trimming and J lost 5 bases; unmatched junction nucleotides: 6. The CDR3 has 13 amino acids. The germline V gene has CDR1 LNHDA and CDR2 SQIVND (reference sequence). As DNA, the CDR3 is TGTGCCAGTAGGCGACAGGGGACCCACGAGCAGTACTTC. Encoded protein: CASRRQGTHEQYF.

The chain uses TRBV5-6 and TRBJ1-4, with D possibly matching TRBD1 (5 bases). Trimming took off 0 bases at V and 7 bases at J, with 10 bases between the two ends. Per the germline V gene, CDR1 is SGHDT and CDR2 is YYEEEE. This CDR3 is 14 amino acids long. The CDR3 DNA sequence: TGTGCCAGCAGCTTGGGGGGGACTTCTGAAAAACTGTTTTTT. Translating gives CASSLGGTSEKLFF.

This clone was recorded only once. The CDR3 nucleotides are TGCGCCAGCAGCTCAACCCGCGGGGGGGCCTTTGCCACAGATACGCAGTATTTT. Protein product: CASSSTRGGAFATDTQYF. The J gene is TRBJ2-3, the V gene TRBV5-1; 9 nucleotides match TRBD2. Germline values: CDR1 SGHRS, CDR2 YFSETQ. The V gene end was trimmed by 3 bases and the J gene end by 2 bases; junction bases not matched to a gene: 13. The CDR3 is 18 amino acids. Complete variable domain (other parts from reference TRBV5-1 and TRBJ2-3): KAGVTQTPRYLIKTRGQQVTLSCSPISGHRSVSWYQQTPGQGLQFLFEYFSETQRNKGNFPGRFSGRQFSNSRSEMNVSTLELGDSALYLCASSSTRGGAFATDTQYFGPGTRLTVL.

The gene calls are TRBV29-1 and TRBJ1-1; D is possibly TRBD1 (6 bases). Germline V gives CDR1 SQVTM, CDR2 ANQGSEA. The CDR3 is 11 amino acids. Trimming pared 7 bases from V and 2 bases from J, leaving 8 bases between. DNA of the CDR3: TGCAGCGGGACAGTTAACACTGAAGCTTTCTTT. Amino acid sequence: CSGTVNTEAFF. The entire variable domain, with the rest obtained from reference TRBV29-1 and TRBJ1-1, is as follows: SAVISQKPSRDICQRGTSLTIQCQVDSQVTMMFWYRQQPGQSLTLIATANQGSEATYESGFVIDKFPISRPNLTFSTLTVSNMSPEDSSIYLCSGTVNTEAFFGQGTRLTVV.

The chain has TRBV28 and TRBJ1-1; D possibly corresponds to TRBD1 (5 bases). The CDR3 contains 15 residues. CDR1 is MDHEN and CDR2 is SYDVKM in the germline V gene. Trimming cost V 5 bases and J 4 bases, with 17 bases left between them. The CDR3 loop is CASSAPGRVGTEAFF. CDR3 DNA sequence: TGTGCCAGCAGTGCCCCGGGCAGGGTAGGCACTGAAGCTTTCTTT.

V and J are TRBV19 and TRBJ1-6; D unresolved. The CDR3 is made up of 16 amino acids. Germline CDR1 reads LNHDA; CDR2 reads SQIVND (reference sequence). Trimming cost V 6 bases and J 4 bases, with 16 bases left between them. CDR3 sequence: CASRGGSFGYNSPLHF. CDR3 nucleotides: TGTGCCAGTAGAGGCGGGAGCTTCGGGTATAATTCACCCCTCCACTTT.

CDR3: CASSVGQAQNYGYTF. CDR3 nucleotide sequence: TGTGCCAGCAGCGTAGGCCAAGCCCAAAACTATGGCTACACCTTC. The genes are TRBV9 and TRBJ1-2; D uncertain. V lost 0 bases, J lost 2 bases, and 11 bases lay in between. The V gene's germline CDR1 is SGDLS and CDR2 YYNGEE. The CDR3 spans 15 residues.

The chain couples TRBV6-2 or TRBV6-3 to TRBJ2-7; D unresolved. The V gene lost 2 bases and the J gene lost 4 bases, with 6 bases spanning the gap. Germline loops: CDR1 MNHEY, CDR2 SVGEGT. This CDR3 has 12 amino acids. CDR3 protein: CASSYHEYEQYF. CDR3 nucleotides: TGTGCCAGCAGTTACCACGAGTACGAGCAGTACTTC.

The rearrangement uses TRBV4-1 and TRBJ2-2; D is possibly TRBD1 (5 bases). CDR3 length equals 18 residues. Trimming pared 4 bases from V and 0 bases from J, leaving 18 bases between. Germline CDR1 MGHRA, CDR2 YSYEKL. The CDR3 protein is CASSPILRGGTNTGELFF. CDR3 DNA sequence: TGCGCCAGCAGCCCAATTTTAAGGGGCGGCACGAACACCGGGGAGCTGTTTTTT.

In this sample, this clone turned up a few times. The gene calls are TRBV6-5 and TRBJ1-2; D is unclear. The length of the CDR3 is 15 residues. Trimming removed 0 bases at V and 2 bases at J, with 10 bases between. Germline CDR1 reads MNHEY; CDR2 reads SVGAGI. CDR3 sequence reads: CASSYSGGRNYGYTF. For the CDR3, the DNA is TGTGCCAGCAGTTACTCCGGCGGGCGGAACTATGGCTACACCTTC.

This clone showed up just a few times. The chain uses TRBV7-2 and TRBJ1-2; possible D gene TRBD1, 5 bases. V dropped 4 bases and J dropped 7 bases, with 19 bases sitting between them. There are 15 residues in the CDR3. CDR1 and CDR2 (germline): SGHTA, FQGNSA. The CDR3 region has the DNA TGTGCCAGCAGCTCCCGATCGGGACTGGAGGGTGGCTACACCTTC. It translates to CASSSRSGLEGGYTF.

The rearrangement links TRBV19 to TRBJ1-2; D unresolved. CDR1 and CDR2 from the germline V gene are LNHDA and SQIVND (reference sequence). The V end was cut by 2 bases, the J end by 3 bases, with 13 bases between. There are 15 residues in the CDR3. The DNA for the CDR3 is TGTGCCAGTAGTATACGCCCGGGGTGGGACTATGGCTACACCTTC. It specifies CASSIRPGWDYGYTF.

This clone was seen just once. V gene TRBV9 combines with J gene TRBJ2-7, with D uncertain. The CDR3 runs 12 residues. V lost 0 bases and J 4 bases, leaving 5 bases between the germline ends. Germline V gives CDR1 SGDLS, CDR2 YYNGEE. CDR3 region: CASSVDEYEQYF. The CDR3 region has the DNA TGTGCCAGCAGCGTAGATGAGTACGAGCAGTACTTC.

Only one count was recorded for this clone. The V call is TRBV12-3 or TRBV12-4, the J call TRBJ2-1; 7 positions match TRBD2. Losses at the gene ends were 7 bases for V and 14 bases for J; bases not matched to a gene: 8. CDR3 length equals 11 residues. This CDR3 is CASTSGLRKFF. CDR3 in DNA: TGTGCCAGCACCTCGGGACTACGCAAGTTCTTC.

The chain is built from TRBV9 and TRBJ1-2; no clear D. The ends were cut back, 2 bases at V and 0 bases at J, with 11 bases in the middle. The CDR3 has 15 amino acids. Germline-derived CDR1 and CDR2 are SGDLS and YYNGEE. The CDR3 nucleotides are TGTGCCAGCAGCGTCGCCTCCGGGACTAACTATGGCTACACCTTC. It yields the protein CASSVASGTNYGYTF. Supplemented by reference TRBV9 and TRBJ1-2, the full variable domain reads DSGVTQTPKHLITATGQRVTLRCSPRSGDLSVYWYQQSLDQGLQFLIQYYNGEERAKGNILERFSAQQFPDLHSELNLSSLELGDSALYFCASSVASGTNYGYTFGSGTRLTVV.

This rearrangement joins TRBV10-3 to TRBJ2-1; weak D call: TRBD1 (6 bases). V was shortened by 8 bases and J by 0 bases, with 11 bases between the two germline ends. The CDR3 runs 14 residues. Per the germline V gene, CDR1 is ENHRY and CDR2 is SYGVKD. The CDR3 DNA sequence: TGTGCCATCGATTCGACAGGCTCCTACAATGAGCAGTTCTTC. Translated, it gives CAIDSTGSYNEQFF.

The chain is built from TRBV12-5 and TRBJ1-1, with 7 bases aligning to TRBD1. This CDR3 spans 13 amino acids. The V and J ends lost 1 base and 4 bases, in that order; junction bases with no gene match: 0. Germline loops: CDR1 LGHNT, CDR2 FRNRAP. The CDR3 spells CASGLAGGTEAFF. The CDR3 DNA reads TGTGCTAGTGGTTTGGCAGGGGGCACTGAAGCTTTCTTT.

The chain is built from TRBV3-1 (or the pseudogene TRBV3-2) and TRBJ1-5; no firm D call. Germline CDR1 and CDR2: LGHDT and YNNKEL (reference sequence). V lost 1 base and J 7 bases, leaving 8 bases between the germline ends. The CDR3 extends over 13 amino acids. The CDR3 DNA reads TGTGCCAGCAGCCAAGGCGGGGAACAGCCCCAGCATTTT. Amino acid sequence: CASSQGGEQPQHF.